This TCR beta chain was captured in a study of cytomegalovirus exposure and HLA in healthy donors. Whole-study results and caveats: Cytomegalovirus-associated TCR beta chains were listed, numbering some 180. Reported results showed that the classifier diagnosed cytomegalovirus status with high specificity and sensitivity.

Libraries were prepared by immunoSEQ multiplex PCR; TCRdb keeps only in-frame clonotypes and omits some of them. The sample consists of about 130,000 clones, approximately 89% of them appearing once. In the case of this clone: Its antigen is still unknown.

The sequencing sample was made of PBMCs. The clonotype originates from a woman aged 18-30 years in good health and CMV-seronegative.

The CDR3 nucleotides are TGTGCCAGCAGCCTCACCCCGACAAGGCGAGACGAGCAGTACTTC. This gives the protein CASSLTPTRRDEQYF. This chain links TRBV9 with TRBJ2-7; D is unresolved. The CDR3 is 15 residues long. The ends were cut back, 4 bases at V and 5 bases at J, with 19 bases in the middle. The germline V gene encodes CDR1 SGDLS and CDR2 YYNGEE.